This T cell receptor (beta chain) was observed in a study of tumor-infiltrating lymphocytes in primary liver carcinoma. The V segment lost 6 bases and the J segment 10 bases; nucleotides outside the gene matches: 15. CDR3 length: 14 residues. The germline V gene has CDR1 SQVTM and CDR2 ANQGSEA. With a constant-region primer, TCR beta cDNA was made from approximately 500 ng of total RNA. Sequencing libraries for TCR beta derived from three nested multiplex PCR rounds that used slightly modified ARM-PCR. Each of the first two PCR rounds ran nine to ten cycles with TRBV1-TRBV30 forward and C-beta reverse primers. TCRdb re-called the multiplex PCR reads with MiXCR, one entry per CDR3 protein. Of 100,000 or so distinct CDR3 sequences in the sample, roughly 80% were seen once. The study co-extracted DNA and RNA from around 18-30 mg of unsorted bulk tissue.

This TCR derives from a man aged 35-49 years with primary liver carcinoma and hepatitis B virus infection. This chain connects TRBV29-1 to TRBJ2-1; 7 bases fit TRBD2. The sequenced sample consisted of liver tumor tissue from sampling region 3. The subset: tumor region T3, left-lateral pole. The CDR3 loop is CSVGTNVFPLEQFF. The CDR3 DNA follows: TGCAGCGTGGGGACTAACGTATTCCCTCTGGAGCAGTTCTTC.